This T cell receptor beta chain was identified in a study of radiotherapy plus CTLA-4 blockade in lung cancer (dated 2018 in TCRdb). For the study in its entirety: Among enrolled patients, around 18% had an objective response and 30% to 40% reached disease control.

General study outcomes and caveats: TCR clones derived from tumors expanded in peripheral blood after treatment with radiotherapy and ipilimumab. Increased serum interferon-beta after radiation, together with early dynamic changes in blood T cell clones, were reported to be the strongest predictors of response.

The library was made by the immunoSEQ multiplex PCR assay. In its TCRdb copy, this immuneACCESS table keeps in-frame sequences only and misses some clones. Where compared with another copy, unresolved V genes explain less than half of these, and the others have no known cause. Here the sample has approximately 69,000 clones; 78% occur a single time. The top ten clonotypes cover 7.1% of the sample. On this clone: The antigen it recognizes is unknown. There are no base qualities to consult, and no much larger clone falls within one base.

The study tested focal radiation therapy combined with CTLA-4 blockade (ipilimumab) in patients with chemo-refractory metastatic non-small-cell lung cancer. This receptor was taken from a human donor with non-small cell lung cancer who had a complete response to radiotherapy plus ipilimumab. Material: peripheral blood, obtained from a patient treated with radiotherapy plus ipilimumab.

DNA sequence: TGTGCCAGCAGTTTATCCCCAGGCAGGGATACGCAGTATTTT. It codes for CASSLSPGRDTQYF. Recombination joined TRBV27 with TRBJ2-3; the D gene remains uncertain. V loses 0 bases of germline sequence and J loses 6 bases, and the interval between the two ends is 10 bases. CDR3 length: 14 amino acids, cysteine to phenylalanine. The kept DNA is CDR3 alone, 42 bases in frame from the first base. Sequences MNHEY (CDR1) and SMNVEV (CDR2) are obtained from the germline V gene (reference sequence).